This record looks at one TCR beta chain sequence and its context. The clone's antigen remains unknown. No base quality information exists; no much larger clone differs at one position. The data are from a study of blood T cell repertoires in COVID-19 (dated by TCRdb to the early 2020s). The study in broad terms: Samples covering the acute and convalescent phases of COVID-19 were provided by collaborators in the United States, Italy and Spain. The prospective study material was composed of cDNA or gDNA derived from T cells, B-cell-depleted T cells, or PBMCs. Where available, HLA class I and class II types were obtained from metadata supplied by the sample provider rather than from assay-based typing. Deeply sampled blood TCRbeta repertoires from subjects exposed to, actively infected with, or recovered from COVID-19 were included in the dataset. The repertoires were made available in a free public database intended to serve as a resource for research on the immune response to SARS-CoV-2. The samples were drawn from two sources: the first 160 participants of the ongoing ImmuneRACE study, and 1,254 subjects contributed by 6 global collaborators. Nearly every sample came with metadata listing a de-identified subject ID, COVID-19 status, age in years and sex. Findings and caveats that apply to the study as a whole: The amount of clinical and demographic metadata varied by source and participant and was provided uncurated.

The germline ends are 24 bases apart after V is trimmed by 0 bases and J by 3 bases. The CDR3 has 20 amino acids, counting the end cysteine and phenylalanine. The kept DNA is CDR3 alone, 60 bases in frame from the first base. The collaborating institutions used their own protocols to collect whole blood in K2EDTA tubes. Collaborator samples were shipped for TCRbeta analysis as frozen whole blood, isolated PBMCs, or DNA extracted from either sample type. TCRbeta CDR3 regions were amplified from genomic DNA using the immunoSEQ Assay, a bias-controlled multiplex PCR. Turning to the authors' computational methods: Within the assay, amplification of reference gene primers was used to estimate how many nucleated cells each sample contained. Sequence reads were collapsed and filtered to measure the absolute abundance of every unique TCRbeta CDR3 rearrangement. For each sample, productive Simpson clonality was calculated as the square root of Simpson's diversity index over productive rearrangements. TCRdb holds this immuneACCESS table with in-frame rearrangements only. Some clones are missing; in checked studies, unresolved V genes explain under half, and the rest has no known cause. V and J calls and clone size follow that table, whereas D and trimming were derived from the DNA. For this sample there are around 230,000 clones; around 82% appear just once. Roughly 2.6% of the sample is in the top ten clones.

The source is a middle-aged woman with active or convalescent COVID-19. Sequences were obtained from peripheral blood. The rearranged segments are TRBV23-1 and TRBJ1-5, and possibly TRBD1, on 5 matching bases. TRBV23-1 falls under the ORF class, with uncertain function. The CDR3 in this case is CASSQSRPGTLGVNNQPQHF. Read as DNA, the sequence is TGCGCCAGCAGTCAATCTAGGCCTGGGACTCTGGGGGTAAACAATCAGCCCCAGCATTTT.